Listed here are 20 T cell receptor beta chains from one sample, sequenced in a study of beta chain features in type 1 diabetes. Their antigens remain unidentified. Since all of the isolated RNA was reverse transcribed, expressed TCRB transcripts were what got sequenced. The data were produced by immunoSEQ multiplex PCR, yet TCRdb's version contains in-frame clones alone and is incomplete. The sample lists roughly 280,000 clones; approximately 24% were seen once. General study findings and limits: Shorter TCRB CDR3s, moderately but significantly so, marked every one of the four CD4+ subsets in Type 1 diabetes patients.

Source material: naive CD4+ T cells from blood. These receptors were obtained from a woman in her thirties with type 1 diabetes.

The J gene is TRBJ2-5, the V gene TRBV5-6, with D hard to call. The germline V gene has CDR1 SGHDT and CDR2 YYEEEE. The CDR3 contains 15 residues. V gave up 4 bases and J gave up 1 base, with 14 bases separating them. The CDR3 DNA reads TGTGCCAGCAGCCATCCGTCGATACTCCAAGAGACCCAGTACTTC. Its translation is CASSHPSILQETQYF.

The chain uses TRBV29-1 and TRBJ2-1; a weak D match, TRBD2 (6 bases). The CDR3 is 12 amino acids. Germline CDR1 SQVTM, CDR2 ANQGSEA. With 7 bases removed from V and 8 bases from J, the gap between germline ends came to 15 bases. CDR3 sequence reads: CSGGTQGDEQFF. The CDR3 coding sequence is TGCAGCGGCGGGACCCAGGGAGATGAGCAGTTCTTC.

V and J are TRBV9 and TRBJ2-5; 8 nucleotides match TRBD2. The CDR3 is 18 residues long. Germline assignment: CDR1 SGDLS and CDR2 YYNGEE. V shed 0 bases and J 5 bases; nucleotides not matched to a gene: 15. For the CDR3, the DNA is TGTGCCAGCAGCGTAGGACTAGTAAGAGGGACTAGGGGGGAGACCCAGTACTTC. Translation: CASSVGLVRGTRGETQYF.

This chain connects TRBV30 to TRBJ2-3; 8 bases align to TRBD2. J lost 8 bases, V lost 8 bases, and 12 bases had no gene match. Germline CDR1 GTSNPN, CDR2 SVGIG (reference sequence). This CDR3 comprises 13 residues. CDR3 nucleotides: TGTGCCAACTCCGGGACTAGTTTGACTACGCAGTATTTT. This gives the protein CANSGTSLTTQYF.

This clone occurred a few times. This chain connects TRBV29-1 to TRBJ2-1; D may be TRBD2 (5 bases). The V end was cut by 1 base, the J end by 0 bases, with 13 bases between. Germline V gene data show CDR1 as SQVTM and CDR2 as ANQGSEA. The CDR3 length is 16 residues. CDR3 in amino acids: CSVEAMDSSSYNEQFF. For the CDR3, the DNA is TGCAGCGTTGAAGCAATGGACTCGAGCTCCTACAATGAGCAGTTCTTC.

The chain joins TRBV9 to TRBJ1-2, with D possibly being TRBD1 (5 bases). V lost 3 bases to trimming and J lost 2 bases, with 8 bases between them. The CDR3 is made up of 13 amino acids. Looked up from germline, CDR1 is SGDLS and CDR2 is YYNGEE. CDR3 in amino acids: CASSAGGNYGYTF. The CDR3 coding sequence is TGTGCCAGCAGCGCCGGGGGGAACTATGGCTACACCTTC. The complete variable domain, with remaining parts taken from reference TRBV9 and TRBJ1-2, reads DSGVTQTPKHLITATGQRVTLRCSPRSGDLSVYWYQQSLDQGLQFLIQYYNGEERAKGNILERFSAQQFPDLHSELNLSSLELGDSALYFCASSAGGNYGYTFGSGTRLTVV.

CDR3 loop: CASSLSGGNTEAFF. For the CDR3, the DNA is TGTGCCAGCAGCTTAAGCGGGGGAAACACTGAAGCTTTCTTT. The V gene is TRBV11-2, the J gene TRBJ1-1, with TRBD1 as a possible D gene (5 bases). The CDR3 has 14 amino acids. V lost 2 bases, J lost 2 bases, and 9 bases lay in between. CDR1 and CDR2 from the germline V gene are SGHAT and FQNNGV.

The chain recombines TRBV7-9 with TRBJ2-7; no reliable D call. Trimming shortened V by 2 bases and J by 2 bases, and 4 bases separated the two germline ends. This CDR3 is built from 12 residues. Looked up from germline, CDR1 is SEHNR and CDR2 is FQNEAQ (reference sequence). The CDR3 DNA follows: TGTGCCAGCAGCTTATCCACCTACGAGCAGTACTTC. Residues: CASSLSTYEQYF.

This chain joins TRBV7-9 and TRBJ2-2; possible D gene TRBD1, 5 bases. Germline V lookup: CDR1 SEHNR, CDR2 FQNEAQ (reference sequence). CDR3 length equals 15 residues. Trimming removed 0 bases from V and 4 bases from J, with 9 bases in between. CDR3: CASSLAGATTGELFF. DNA of the CDR3: TGTGCCAGCAGCTTAGCAGGGGCCACCACCGGGGAGCTGTTTTTT.

J is TRBJ2-6 and V is TRBV6-4; D possibly corresponds to TRBD1 (5 bases). Germline CDR1 MRHNA, CDR2 SNTAGT. Trimming left V 6 bases short and J 4 bases short, with 13 bases between. CDR3 length: 15 amino acids. Written as DNA, the CDR3 is TGTGCCAGCAGCTCTCAGGGTACCGGGGCCAACGTCCTGACTTTC. It encodes CASSSQGTGANVLTF.

V and J are TRBV15 and TRBJ2-3; D is unresolved. Germline lookup yields CDR1 LNHNV and CDR2 YYDKDF (reference sequence). The V and J ends lost 0 bases and 5 bases respectively, with 6 bases between them. The CDR3 runs 13 residues. The CDR3 DNA follows: TGTGCCACCAGCAGAGATCTGAGAGATACGCAGTATTTT. Protein sequence: CATSRDLRDTQYF. Full variable domain (remainder filled in from reference TRBV15 and TRBJ2-3): DAMVIQNPRYQVTQFGKPVTLSCSQTLNHNVMYWYQQKSSQAPKLLFHYYDKDFNNEADTPDNFQSRRPNTSFCFLDIRSPGLGDTAMYLCATSRDLRDTQYFGPGTRLTVL.

This chain uses TRBV19 with TRBJ2-3, with D possibly being TRBD2 (5 bases). Per germline, CDR1 LNHDA and CDR2 SQIVND (reference sequence). Between the trimmed V and J ends, which lost 2 bases and 5 bases, there was a span of 14 bases. The CDR3 length is 15 residues. The CDR3, as DNA: TGTGCCAGTAGTATAAACAGCGGCTCGGGAGATACGCAGTATTTT. Translated, it gives CASSINSGSGDTQYF.

This clone was detected only a few times. The J gene is TRBJ2-2, the V gene TRBV29-1; the match to TRBD2 covers 12 bases. The CDR3 contains 14 residues. Looked up from germline, CDR1 is SQVTM and CDR2 is ANQGSEA. V dropped 6 bases and J dropped 6; count of bases not matched to a gene: 5. The CDR3: CSVKGLAGAGELFF. The CDR3 DNA follows: TGCAGCGTGAAGGGACTAGCGGGCGCCGGGGAGCTGTTTTTT.

The J gene is TRBJ2-5, the V gene TRBV28; 7 nucleotides agree with TRBD1. CDR3 length: 14 amino acids. The V segment lost 4 bases and the J segment 0 bases; nucleotides outside the gene matches: 2. Germline CDR1 reads MDHEN; CDR2 reads SYDVKM. CDR3 loop: CASSSDRYQETQYF. CDR3 coding DNA: TGTGCCAGCAGTTCGGACAGGTACCAAGAGACCCAGTACTTC.

The rearrangement joins TRBV30 to TRBJ1-2, with 10 nucleotides matching TRBD1. The trim removed 0 bases at V and 7 bases at J, leaving 5 bases unmatched. The length of the CDR3 is 14 residues. Germline V CDR1 and CDR2: GTSNPN, SVGIG (reference sequence). In nucleotides, the CDR3 is TGTGCCTGGAGTGTACGAAGGACAGGGGGTGGCTACACCTTC. This encodes CAWSVRRTGGGYTF.

This clone has only a few counts. The chain uses TRBV2 and TRBJ2-7, with 11 bases lining up with TRBD2. The CDR3 contains 15 residues. Germline V gene lookup returns CDR1 SNHLY and CDR2 FYNNEI. The V segment lost 3 bases and the J segment 4 bases; nucleotides outside the gene matches: 5. CDR3 bases: TGTGCCAGCAGTGAGGGGACTAGCGGCCTATACGAGCAGTACTTC. Translation: CASSEGTSGLYEQYF.

This rearrangement joins TRBV19 to TRBJ1-1; the D gene is possibly TRBD1 (6 bases). V lost 3 bases, J lost 3 bases, and 8 bases lay in between. This CDR3 comprises 13 residues. Germline V gene sequence: CDR1 LNHDA, CDR2 SQIVND (reference sequence). This CDR3 reads CASSIGGHTEAFF. CDR3 nucleotides: TGTGCCAGTAGTATTGGGGGCCACACTGAAGCTTTCTTT.

The V and J genes are TRBV2 and TRBJ2-1; 7 nucleotides match TRBD2. Germline assignment: CDR1 SNHLY and CDR2 FYNNEI. The CDR3 sequence is 12 residues long. After removal of 6 bases from V and 14 bases from J, the junction contained 10 bases not matched to a gene. CDR3: CASRDRDYGEFF. The CDR3 DNA reads TGTGCCAGCAGGGACCGGGACTACGGGGAGTTCTTC. Combining the CDR3 with reference TRBV2 and TRBJ2-1 gives the whole variable domain EPEVTQTPSHQVTQMGQEVILRCVPISNHLYFYWYRQILGQKVEFLVSFYNNEISEKSEIFDDQFSVERPDGSNFTLKIRSTKLEDSAMYFCASRDRDYGEFFGPGTRLTVL.

At least ten counts were recorded for this clone. The chain couples TRBV21-1 to TRBJ2-5; the table's D call of TRBD2 was not tested on the DNA. TRBV21-1 is a pseudogene. The CDR3 contains 11 residues. The CDR3 sequence: CASSMRETQYF. Here the CDR3 DNA reads TGTGCCAGCAGCATGCGAGAGACCCAGTACTTC.

The chain has TRBV15 and TRBJ2-7; D may be TRBD2 (5 bases). The germline CDR1 and CDR2 sequences are LNHNV and YYDKDF (reference sequence). The CDR3 loop spans 14 amino acids. The V and J ends lost 4 bases and 2 bases respectively, with 12 bases between them. The CDR3 DNA reads TGTGCCACCAGCATGCCGGGGTTCGCCTACGAGCAGTACTTC. This encodes CATSMPGFAYEQYF.